This is a list of T cell receptor beta chains from one sample in a study of blood T cell repertoires in COVID-19. Data came from immunoSEQ multiplex PCR; TCRdb stores just in-frame clones and leaves some out. The sample contains about 170,000 clones, roughly nine tenths of which appear only once. Input material: peripheral blood. The receptors shown here come from a woman aged 60 to 75 with COVID-19, enrolled during active disease. Both conserved end residues are part of each CDR3. D genes are given only for firm matches. Clone sizes are given selectively: once, few, many, or a class where the clone is expanded.

TRBV7-6	TRBJ1-3	few	.	TGTGCCAGCAGCTCATACAGGGATAGCTCTGGAAACACCATATATTTT	CASSSYRDSSGNTIYF
TRBV19	TRBJ2-7	once	TRBD2	TGTGCCAGTAGTATAGGACTAGCGGGAGACGAGCAGTACTTC	CASSIGLAGDEQYF
TRBV6-4	TRBJ1-1	once	.	TGTGCCAGCAGACTGGACAGCTCAAGCCCGAACACTGAAGCTTTCTTT	CASRLDSSSPNTEAFF
TRBV6-5	TRBJ2-1	.	TRBD2	TGTGCCAGCAGTACTAGCGGGAGAGCCAATGAGCAGTTCTTC	CASSTSGRANEQFF
TRBV9	TRBJ1-1	.	TRBD1	TGTGCCAGCAGCGTAGGAGGGGGCGCGAGGGTTACTGAAGCTTTCTTT	CASSVGGGARVTEAFF
TRBV19	TRBJ1-1	.	.	TGTGCCAGTAGTATAGCCCCGCCAGGGGAGACTGAAGCTTTCTTT	CASSIAPPGETEAFF
TRBV19	TRBJ1-5	once	TRBD1	TGTGCCAGTAGAACTTTGGACAGGGATAATCAGCCCCAGCATTTT	CASRTLDRDNQPQHF
TRBV6-6	TRBJ1-4	.	TRBD1	TGTGCCAGCAGTTACCAGGGGGGCGCAGGGGAAAAACTGTTTTTT	CASSYQGGAGEKLFF
TRBV5-5	TRBJ2-3	once	TRBD1	TGTGCCAGCAGCTTGAGACAGGGGGCTTTAGATACGCAGTATTTT	CASSLRQGALDTQYF
TRBV6-1	TRBJ1-5	.	TRBD1	TGTGCCAGCAGTGCCTCGACCCGGACAGGGCGTCAGCCCCAGCATTTT	CASSASTRTGRQPQHF
TRBV12-3/TRBV12-4	TRBJ1-1	.	.	TGTGCCAGCAGTTTAGCGGGCAGGGGTGAAGCTTTCTTT	CASSLAGRGEAFF
TRBV28	TRBJ1-3	.	TRBD1	TGTGCCAGCAGTTTACCCCTCGGACAGGGCTCTGGAAACACCATATATTTT	CASSLPLGQGSGNTIYF
TRBV9	TRBJ1-1	.	.	TGTGCCAGCAGTTCCGGGGAGATTGAAGCTTTCTTT	CASSSGEIEAFF
TRBV27	TRBJ2-1	.	.	TGTGCCAGCAGTTTATCGGGGCTAGGTGATGAGCAGTTCTTC	CASSLSGLGDEQFF
TRBV27	TRBJ2-1	.	TRBD2	TGTGCCAGCAGCCCACAGCGGGAGCACAGTGAGCAGTTCTTC	CASSPQREHSEQFF
TRBV7-2	TRBJ2-1	.	.	TGTGCCAGCAGTAAGGGGGGACAGAGTGGAAATGAGCAGTTCTTC	CASSKGGQSGNEQFF
TRBV4-3	TRBJ2-7	once	TRBD1	TGCGCCAGCAGCCACTTGGGGACAGCCTCCTACGAGCAGTACTTC	CASSHLGTASYEQYF
TRBV27	TRBJ2-7	once	TRBD2	TGTGCCAGCAGGGCTAGCGGGTCCCAAAGCTCCTACGAGCAGTACTTC	CASRASGSQSSYEQYF
TRBV7-2	TRBJ1-6	.	.	TGTGCCAGCAGCCCGGGGGGGGGCAGCAATTCACCCCTCCACTTT	CASSPGGGSNSPLHF
TRBV7-2	TRBJ1-6	.	.	TGTGCCAGCAGCTTGAGCTCCTATAATTCACCCCTCCACTTT	CASSLSSYNSPLHF
TRBV18	TRBJ2-7	.	TRBD1	TGTGCCAGCTCACCAGTAGGGACAGGGTACGAGCAGTACTTC	CASSPVGTGYEQYF
TRBV15	TRBJ1-2	few	.	TGTGCCACCATATACTATGGCTACACCTTC	CATIYYGYTF
TRBV28	TRBJ1-2	.	TRBD1	TGTGCCAGCAGGGCTGGACAGGCCTATGGCTACACCTTC	CASRAGQAYGYTF
TRBV3-1/TRBV3-2	TRBJ2-1	.	.	TGTGCCAGCAGCCAAGTCCCTGAGGAGCAGTTCTTC	CASSQVPEEQFF
TRBV18	TRBJ1-1	.	.	TGTGCCAGCTCACCGAGAAACGGGGTTTGGGGAACTGAAGCTTTCTTT	CASSPRNGVWGTEAFF
TRBV7-2	TRBJ1-2	.	TRBD1	TGTGCCAGCAGCTTAAGACAGGGGGCAAATGGCTACACCTTC	CASSLRQGANGYTF
TRBV4-1	TRBJ2-5	.	.	TGCGCCAGCAGCCGGAGCGGGGCAGGGGAAGAGACCCAGTACTTC	CASSRSGAGEETQYF
TRBV5-1	TRBJ1-3	.	TRBD1	TGCGCCAGCAGCTTGGTCGGGACAGATGCTGGAAACACCATATATTTT	CASSLVGTDAGNTIYF
TRBV19	TRBJ1-6	.	TRBD1	TGTGCCAGTAAGGGACAGGGAAATTCACCCCTCCACTTT	CASKGQGNSPLHF
TRBV5-1	TRBJ2-3	.	TRBD2	TGCGCCAGCAGCTTGGTGTCGGGAGGGGGCACAGATACGCAGTATTTT	CASSLVSGGGTDTQYF
TRBV7-7	TRBJ2-2	.	.	TGTGCTAGCAGCTTATCCATACCAGGGTCAATCCACACCGGGGAGCTGTTTTTT	CASSLSIPGSIHTGELFF
TRBV19	TRBJ2-1	.	.	TGTGCCAGTAGTATAATTAATCAGGCTAATGAGCAGTTCTTC	CASSIINQANEQFF
TRBV19	TRBJ2-2	.	TRBD1	TGTGCCAGTAGGGACAGGGGGCTATGGGAGCTGTTTTTT	CASRDRGLWELFF
TRBV3-1/TRBV3-2	TRBJ2-3	.	TRBD2	TGTGCCAGCAGCCAAGCGAAGGGAGGGACAGATACGCAGTATTTT	CASSQAKGGTDTQYF
TRBV20-1	TRBJ2-7	.	.	TGCAGTGCTAGTGGGCAGTCAAGTTTCTACGAGCAGTACTTC	CSASGQSSFYEQYF
TRBV2	TRBJ1-5	.	TRBD1	TGTGCCAGCACACAGGGGAATAGCAATCAGCCCCAGCATTTT	CASTQGNSNQPQHF
TRBV9	TRBJ2-7	.	.	TGTGCCAGCAGCGTACTTATGGGGCCGCACGAGCAGTACTTC	CASSVLMGPHEQYF
TRBV2	TRBJ1-1	.	TRBD1	TGTGCCAGCAGCCGGACAGGGGTCAACACTGAAGCTTTCTTT	CASSRTGVNTEAFF
TRBV7-2	TRBJ2-7	.	.	TGTGCCAGCAGCTTAGTTTTATTAACCGAAGCCTTAAACTTC	CASSLVLLTEALNF
TRBV9	TRBJ2-1	.	.	TGTGCCAGCAGCCCGACTAGTTCGTCCTACAATGAGCAGTTCTTC	CASSPTSSSYNEQFF
TRBV5-4	TRBJ2-1	.	TRBD2	TGTGCCAGCAGCTTGGGGACTAGCGCTTACAATGAGCAGTTCTTC	CASSLGTSAYNEQFF
TRBV9	TRBJ1-2	.	TRBD1	TGTGCCAGCAGCGTCCTTGACAGGGAAGCTAACTATGGCTACACCTTC	CASSVLDREANYGYTF
TRBV5-1	TRBJ2-7	.	.	TGCGCCAGCAGCTTGGGAGGCCTCCGAGGTGAGCAGTACTTC	CASSLGGLRGEQYF
TRBV6-1	TRBJ2-7	.	TRBD1	TGTGCCAGCAATATACCGGGACAGGCTGAGAACGAGCAGTACTTC	CASNIPGQAENEQYF
TRBV4-3	TRBJ1-3	.	.	TGCGCCAGCAGCCAAGCAGGGGACGATAGAAACACCATATATTTT	CASSQAGDDRNTIYF
TRBV20-1	TRBJ2-7	once	.	TGCAGTGCTAGAGTAACCTACGAGCAGTACTTC	CSARVTYEQYF
TRBV5-6	TRBJ2-1	few	.	TGTGCCAGCAGCTGGGACAATCGTAATGAGCAGTTCTTC	CASSWDNRNEQFF
TRBV27	TRBJ2-3	once	.	TGTGCCAGCAGTTCACCACGGGGATACACAGATACGCAGTATTTT	CASSSPRGYTDTQYF